The clone carrying this T cell receptor beta chain has just a few counts. Its antigen is currently unknown. These data belong to a study of T cells after yellow fever vaccination. General study results and limits: Clones from primary vaccination mostly reappeared after the booster (less than 98% CD4, over 85% CD8).

V trimming: 7 bases; J trimming: 3 bases; junction bases outside the gene matches: 12. The CDR3 length is 15 residues. MiXCR, applied by TCRdb to the 5' RACE reads, yields one record per CDR3 protein. The sample contains under 550,000 distinct CDR3 sequences, 21% of which appear only once. This specimen consisted of PBMCs, obtained less than 25 days after the first yellow fever vaccination. V gene TRBV12-3 or TRBV12-4 combines with J gene TRBJ2-7, with TRBD1 identical over 7 bases. The TCR comes from a young man who received the YFV17D yellow fever vaccine. CDR3 protein: CASNHRTGEYYEQYF. The CDR3 DNA reads TGTGCCAGCAACCATAGGACAGGAGAGTACTACGAGCAGTACTTC.